This entry concerns a single T cell receptor beta chain. V dropped 5 bases and J dropped 0; count of bases not matched to a gene: 4. CDR1 is SEHNR, CDR2 FQNEAQ, per germline (reference sequence). The CDR3 has 14 amino acids. The data derive from a study of shared clonotypes between healthy human individuals. Each cell subset's genomic DNA was divided evenly among several immunoSEQ plates. Profiling relied on immunoSEQ multiplex PCR, and the TCRdb table lists in-frame clones only, not all of them. The sample records about 2 million clones, roughly 94% being singletons. Selected positively for CCR7 and CD45RO-negative, naive CD8 cells excluded terminally differentiated effector memory CD45RA+ cells.

The chain joins TRBV7-9 to TRBJ2-7, with 7 nucleotides matching TRBD2. The receptor's source is a man between 18 and 29 years old in good health. The sequencing input was naive CD8+ T cells sorted from blood. The CDR3: CASSPTSDSYEQYF. CDR3 nucleotides: TGTGCCAGCAGCCCAACTAGCGACTCCTACGAGCAGTACTTC.